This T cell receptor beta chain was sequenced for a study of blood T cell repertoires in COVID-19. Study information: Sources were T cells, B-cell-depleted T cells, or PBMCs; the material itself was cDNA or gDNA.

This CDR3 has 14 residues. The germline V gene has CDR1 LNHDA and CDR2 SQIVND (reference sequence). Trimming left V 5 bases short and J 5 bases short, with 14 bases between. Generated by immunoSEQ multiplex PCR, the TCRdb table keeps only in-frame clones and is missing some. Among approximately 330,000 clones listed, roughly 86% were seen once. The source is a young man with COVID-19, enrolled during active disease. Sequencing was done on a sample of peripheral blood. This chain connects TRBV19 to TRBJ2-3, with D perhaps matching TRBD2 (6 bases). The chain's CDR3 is CASSPGRGGDTQYF. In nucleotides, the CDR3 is TGTGCCAGTAGTCCTGGGCGGGGTGGAGATACGCAGTATTTT.